Listed below are T cell receptor beta chains from one sample, sequenced in a study of neurological immune-mediated disorders. Via MiXCR, TCRdb re-called the 5' RACE reads, giving one row per CDR3 protein. The data show under 40,000 distinct CDR3 sequences, about 14% seen once. Input material: PBMCs. Receptor source: a woman aged 50 to 60 with HTLV-1-associated myelopathy (HAM/TSP). Both conserved end residues are part of each CDR3. A D gene is named only where the DNA matches it firmly. A row's size may be missing; if present it is once, few, many or a size class.

CDR3 | DNA | V | size | D | J
CASSLDGRDGSYEQYF | TGCGCCAGCAGCTTGGACGGCCGGGACGGGTCCTACGAGCAGTACTTC | TRBV5-1 | many | - | TRBJ2-7
CASSPGPGPVQPQHF | TGTGCCAGCAGCCCGGGGCCGGGGCCCGTTCAGCCCCAGCATTTT | TRBV5-4 | many | - | TRBJ1-5
CASSLAGQGASGANVLTF | TGCGCCAGCAGCTTGGCAGGACAGGGGGCTTCTGGGGCCAACGTCCTGACTTTC | TRBV5-1 | many | TRBD1 | TRBJ2-6
CASSQAGPPDTQYF | TGCGCCAGCAGCCAAGCTGGCCCGCCAGATACGCAGTATTTT | TRBV4-3 | many | - | TRBJ2-3
CSATDRGPLSNYGYTF | TGCAGTGCGACGGACAGGGGGCCCCTTTCTAACTATGGCTACACCTTC | TRBV20-1 | many | TRBD1 | TRBJ1-2
CASSLAASLNYGYTF | TGTGCCAGCAGCCTCGCCGCGAGTCTTAACTATGGCTACACCTTC | TRBV12-3/TRBV12-4 | many | - | TRBJ1-2
CASITGGSVTEAFF | TGTGCCAGCATTACAGGGGGTTCCGTCACTGAAGCTTTCTTT | TRBV27 | - | TRBD1 | TRBJ1-1
CSAAGDPETQYF | TGCAGTGCCGCGGGGGACCCAGAGACCCAGTACTTC | TRBV20-1 | many | TRBD2 | TRBJ2-5
CASPDGEPSLNEQFF | TGTGCCAGCCCTGACGGGGAGCCCTCTCTCAATGAGCAGTTCTTC | TRBV7-2 | many | - | TRBJ2-1
CASSFTRDTEALF | TGTGCCAGCAGCTTTACTAGAGACACTGAAGCTTTATTT | TRBV14 | - | - | TRBJ1-1
CASTRFRGTEAFF | TGTGCCAGCACAAGGTTCAGAGGTACTGAAGCTTTCTTT | TRBV6-2/TRBV6-3 | many | - | TRBJ1-1
CASSLNGGARETQYF | TGTGCCAGCAGCTTAAACGGGGGGGCCCGGGAGACCCAGTACTTC | TRBV7-3 | many | TRBD2 | TRBJ2-5
CASSFGTGADEQYF | TGCGCCAGCAGCTTCGGGACAGGGGCGGACGAGCAGTACTTC | TRBV5-1 | many | TRBD1 | TRBJ2-7
CSSTYFNEQFF | TGCAGTTCTACGTACTTCAATGAGCAGTTCTTC | TRBV20-1 | many | - | TRBJ2-1
CASSYGGTEAFF | TGTGCCAGCAGTTACGGGGGTACTGAAGCTTTCTTT | TRBV6-5 | many | - | TRBJ1-1
CASSLVGGGAKNIQYF | TGTGCCAGCAGCTTGGTTGGGGGGGGTGCCAAAAACATTCAGTACTTC | TRBV5-5 | few | TRBD2 | TRBJ2-4
CASSFTDTNQPQHF | TGTGCCAGCAGTTTCACTGACACGAATCAGCCCCAGCATTTT | TRBV12-3/TRBV12-4 | medium-sized | - | TRBJ1-5
CASGGIDRQSSYNSPLHF | TGTGCCAGCGGAGGAATAGATCGACAAAGCTCCTATAATTCACCCCTCCACTTT | TRBV28 | many | - | TRBJ1-6
CSASLRQGNTEAFF | TGCAGTGCTAGCCTACGACAGGGGAACACTGAAGCTTTCTTT | TRBV20-1 | medium-sized | TRBD1 | TRBJ1-1